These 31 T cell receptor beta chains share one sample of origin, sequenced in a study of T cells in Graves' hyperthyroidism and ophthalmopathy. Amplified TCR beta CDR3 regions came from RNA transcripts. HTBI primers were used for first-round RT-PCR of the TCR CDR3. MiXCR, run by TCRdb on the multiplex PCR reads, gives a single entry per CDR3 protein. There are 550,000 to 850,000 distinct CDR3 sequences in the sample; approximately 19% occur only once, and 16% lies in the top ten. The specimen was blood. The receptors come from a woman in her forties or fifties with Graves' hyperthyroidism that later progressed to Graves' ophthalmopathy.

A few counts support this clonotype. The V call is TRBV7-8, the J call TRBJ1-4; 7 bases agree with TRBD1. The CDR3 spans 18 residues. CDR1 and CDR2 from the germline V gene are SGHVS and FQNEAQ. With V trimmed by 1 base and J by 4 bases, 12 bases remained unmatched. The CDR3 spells CASSLGTGDSFLNEKLFF. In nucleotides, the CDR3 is TGTGCCAGCAGCTTAGGAACCGGGGACAGCTTCCTTAATGAAAAACTGTTTTTT.

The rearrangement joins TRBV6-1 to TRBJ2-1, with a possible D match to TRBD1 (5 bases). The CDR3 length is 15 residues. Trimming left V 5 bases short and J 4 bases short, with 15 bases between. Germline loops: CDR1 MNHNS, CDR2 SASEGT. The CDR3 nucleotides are TGTGCCAGCAGTTATCTAGACAGCCCTTACAATGAGCAGTTCTTC. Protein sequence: CASSYLDSPYNEQFF.

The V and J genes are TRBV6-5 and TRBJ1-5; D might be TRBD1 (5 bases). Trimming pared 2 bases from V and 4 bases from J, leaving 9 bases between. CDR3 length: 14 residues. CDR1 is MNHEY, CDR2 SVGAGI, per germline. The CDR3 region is CASSYEQVNQPQHF. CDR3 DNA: TGTGCCAGCAGTTACGAACAGGTTAATCAGCCCCAGCATTTT.

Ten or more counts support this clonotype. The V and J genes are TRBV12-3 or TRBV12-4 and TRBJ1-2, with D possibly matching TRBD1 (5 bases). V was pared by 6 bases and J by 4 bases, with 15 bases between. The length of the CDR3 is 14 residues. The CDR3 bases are TGTGCCAGCAGCCGGGACGGGGAAATCTATGGCTACACCTTC. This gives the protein CASSRDGEIYGYTF.

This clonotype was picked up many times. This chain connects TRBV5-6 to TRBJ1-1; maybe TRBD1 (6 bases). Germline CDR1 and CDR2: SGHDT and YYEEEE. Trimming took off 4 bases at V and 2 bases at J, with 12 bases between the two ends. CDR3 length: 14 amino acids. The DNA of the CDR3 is TGTGCCAGCAGCCTTTGGGACACCAACACTGAAGCTTTCTTT. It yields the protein CASSLWDTNTEAFF.

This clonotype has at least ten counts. The CDR3 loop reads CASRAGTFQETQYF. DNA of the CDR3: TGTGCCAGCAGGGCGGGAACTTTCCAAGAGACCCAGTACTTC. The chain couples TRBV2 to TRBJ2-5; D perhaps matches TRBD2 (6 bases). The germline V gene has CDR1 SNHLY and CDR2 FYNNEI. This CDR3 spans 14 amino acids. Trimming left V 6 bases short and J 1 base short, with 12 bases between. Full variable domain (missing parts from reference TRBV2 and TRBJ2-5): EPEVTQTPSHQVTQMGQEVILRCVPISNHLYFYWYRQILGQKVEFLVSFYNNEISEKSEIFDDQFSVERPDGSNFTLKIRSTKLEDSAMYFCASRAGTFQETQYFGPGTRLLVL.

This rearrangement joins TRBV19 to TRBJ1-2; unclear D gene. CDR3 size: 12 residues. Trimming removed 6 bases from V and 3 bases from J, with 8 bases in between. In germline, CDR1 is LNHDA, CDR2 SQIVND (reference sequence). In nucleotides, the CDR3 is TGTGCCAGTAGGACAATCTACTATGGCTACACCTTC. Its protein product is CASRTIYYGYTF.

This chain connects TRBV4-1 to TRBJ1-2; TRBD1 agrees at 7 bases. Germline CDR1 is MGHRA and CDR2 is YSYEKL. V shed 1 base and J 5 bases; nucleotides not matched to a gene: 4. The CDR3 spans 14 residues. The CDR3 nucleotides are TGCGCCAGCAGCCAAGCGATCAGGGGGTATGGCTACACCTTC. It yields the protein CASSQAIRGYGYTF.

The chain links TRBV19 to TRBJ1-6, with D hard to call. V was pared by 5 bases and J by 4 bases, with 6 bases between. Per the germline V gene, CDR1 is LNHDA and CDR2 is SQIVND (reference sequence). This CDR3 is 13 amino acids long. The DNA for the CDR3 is TGTGCCAGTAGTGACCAATATAATTCACCCCTCCACTTT. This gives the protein CASSDQYNSPLHF.

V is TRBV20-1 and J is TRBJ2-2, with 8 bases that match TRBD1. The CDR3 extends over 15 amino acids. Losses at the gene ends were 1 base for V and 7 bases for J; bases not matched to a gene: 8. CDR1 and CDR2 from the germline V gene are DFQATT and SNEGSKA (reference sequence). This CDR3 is CSARGRGLRIGELFF. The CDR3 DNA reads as TGCAGTGCTAGAGGCAGGGGGCTTCGGATCGGGGAGCTGTTTTTT.

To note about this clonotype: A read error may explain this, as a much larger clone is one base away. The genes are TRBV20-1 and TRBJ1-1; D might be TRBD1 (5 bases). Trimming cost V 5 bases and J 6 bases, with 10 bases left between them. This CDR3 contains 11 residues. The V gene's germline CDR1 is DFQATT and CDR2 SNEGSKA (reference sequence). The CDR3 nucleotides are TGCAGTGCTGGGACCCGATCTGAAGCTTTCTTT. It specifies CSAGTRSEAFF.

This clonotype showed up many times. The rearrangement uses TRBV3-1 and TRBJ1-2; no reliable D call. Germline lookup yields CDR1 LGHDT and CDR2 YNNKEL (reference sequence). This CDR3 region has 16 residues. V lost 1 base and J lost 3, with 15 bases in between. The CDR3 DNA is TGTGCCAGCAGCCAAGGGTCGAGGGCGCTAGACTATGGCTACACCTTC. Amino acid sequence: CASSQGSRALDYGYTF.

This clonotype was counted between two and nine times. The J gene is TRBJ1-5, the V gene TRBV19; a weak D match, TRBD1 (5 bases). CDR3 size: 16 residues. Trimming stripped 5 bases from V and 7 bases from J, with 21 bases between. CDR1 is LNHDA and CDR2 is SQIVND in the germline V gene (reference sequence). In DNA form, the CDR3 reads TGTGCCAGTAGTCTGGACGGGACCTGGATGATGCAGCCCCAGCATTTT. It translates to CASSLDGTWMMQPQHF.

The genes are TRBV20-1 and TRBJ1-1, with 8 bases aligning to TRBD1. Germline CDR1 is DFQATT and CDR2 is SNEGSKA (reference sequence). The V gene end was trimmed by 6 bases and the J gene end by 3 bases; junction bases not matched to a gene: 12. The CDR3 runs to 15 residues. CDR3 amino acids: CSAYRDRLIHTEAFF. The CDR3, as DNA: TGCAGTGCGTACCGGGACAGGTTAATTCACACTGAAGCTTTCTTT.

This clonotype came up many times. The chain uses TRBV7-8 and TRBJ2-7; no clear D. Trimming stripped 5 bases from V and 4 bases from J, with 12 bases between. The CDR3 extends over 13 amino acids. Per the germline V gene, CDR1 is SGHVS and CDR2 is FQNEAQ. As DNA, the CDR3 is TGTGCCAGCAGCATAGGTACGGCTTACGAGCAGTACTTC. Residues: CASSIGTAYEQYF.

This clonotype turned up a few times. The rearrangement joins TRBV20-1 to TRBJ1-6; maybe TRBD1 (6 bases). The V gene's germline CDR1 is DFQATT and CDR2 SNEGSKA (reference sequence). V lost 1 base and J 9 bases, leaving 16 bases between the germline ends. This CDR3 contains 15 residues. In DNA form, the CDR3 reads TGCAGTGCTAGAGGGGCAGGGGCATCGGTTTCACCCCTCCACTTT. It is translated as CSARGAGASVSPLHF.

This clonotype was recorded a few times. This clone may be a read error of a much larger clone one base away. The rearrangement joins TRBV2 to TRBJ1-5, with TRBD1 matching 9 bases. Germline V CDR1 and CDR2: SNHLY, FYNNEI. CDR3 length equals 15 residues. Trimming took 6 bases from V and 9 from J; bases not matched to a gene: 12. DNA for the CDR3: TGTGCCAGCAGGGGACGGACAGGGGAGGATCGGCCCCAGCATTTT. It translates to CASRGRTGEDRPQHF.

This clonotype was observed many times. The CDR3 DNA reads TGTGCCAGCAGTTTAGGGACGGCGAGGGAGACCCAGTACTTC. Translation: CASSLGTARETQYF. The chain links TRBV2 to TRBJ2-5; the D gene could be TRBD1 or TRBD2 (5 bases each). The CDR3 spans 14 residues. Trimming left V 5 bases short and J 5 bases short, with 15 bases between. From germline, CDR1 is SNHLY and CDR2 FYNNEI. The full variable domain, rest sourced from reference TRBV2 and TRBJ2-5, is EPEVTQTPSHQVTQMGQEVILRCVPISNHLYFYWYRQILGQKVEFLVSFYNNEISEKSEIFDDQFSVERPDGSNFTLKIRSTKLEDSAMYFCASSLGTARETQYFGPGTRLLVL.

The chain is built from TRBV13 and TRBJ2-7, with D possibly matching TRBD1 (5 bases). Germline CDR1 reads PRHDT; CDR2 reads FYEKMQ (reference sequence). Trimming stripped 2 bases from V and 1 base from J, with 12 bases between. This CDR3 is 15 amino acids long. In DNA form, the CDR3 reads TGTGCCAGCAGCTTATGGCAGGGCCCTTCCTACGAGCAGTACTTC. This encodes CASSLWQGPSYEQYF.

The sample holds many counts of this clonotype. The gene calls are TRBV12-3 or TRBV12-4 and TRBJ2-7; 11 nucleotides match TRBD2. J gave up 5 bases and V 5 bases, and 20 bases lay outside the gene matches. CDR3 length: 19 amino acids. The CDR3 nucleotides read TGTGCCAGCAGTCCTATCGGCACTCGGCTAGCGGGGGGAATCGACGAGCAGTACTTC. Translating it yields CASSPIGTRLAGGIDEQYF.

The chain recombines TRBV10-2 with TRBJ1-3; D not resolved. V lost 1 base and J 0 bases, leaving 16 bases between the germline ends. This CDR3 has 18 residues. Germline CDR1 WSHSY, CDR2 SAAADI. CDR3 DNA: TGCGCCAGCAGTGAGTTGGGCAGTGGACCTGCCTCTGGAAACACCATATATTTT. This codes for CASSELGSGPASGNTIYF.

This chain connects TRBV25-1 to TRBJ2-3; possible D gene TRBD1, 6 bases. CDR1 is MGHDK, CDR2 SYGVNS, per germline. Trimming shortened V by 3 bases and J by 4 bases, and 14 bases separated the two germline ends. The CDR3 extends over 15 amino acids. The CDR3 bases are TGTGCCAGCAGTGACACAGGGTCCTACTCAGATACGCAGTATTTT. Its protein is CASSDTGSYSDTQYF. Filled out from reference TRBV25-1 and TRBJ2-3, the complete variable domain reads EADIYQTPRYLVIGTGKKITLECSQTMGHDKMYWYQQDPGMELHLIHYSYGVNSTEKGDLSSESTVSRIRTEHFPLTLESARPSHTSQYLCASSDTGSYSDTQYFGPGTRLTVL.

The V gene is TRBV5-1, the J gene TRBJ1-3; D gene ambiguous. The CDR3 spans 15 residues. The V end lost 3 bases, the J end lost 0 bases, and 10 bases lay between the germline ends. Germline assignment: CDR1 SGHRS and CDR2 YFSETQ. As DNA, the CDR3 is TGCGCCAGCAGCTCGGACCCGTTCTCTGGAAACACCATATATTTT. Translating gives CASSSDPFSGNTIYF. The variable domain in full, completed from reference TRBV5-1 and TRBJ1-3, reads KAGVTQTPRYLIKTRGQQVTLSCSPISGHRSVSWYQQTPGQGLQFLFEYFSETQRNKGNFPGRFSGRQFSNSRSEMNVSTLELGDSALYLCASSSDPFSGNTIYFGEGSWLTVV.

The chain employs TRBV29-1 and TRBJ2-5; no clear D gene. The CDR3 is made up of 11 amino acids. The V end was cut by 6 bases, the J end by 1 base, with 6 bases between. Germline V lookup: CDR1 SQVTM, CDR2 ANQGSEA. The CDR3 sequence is CSVPPQETQYF. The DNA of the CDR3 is TGCAGCGTCCCACCCCAAGAGACCCAGTACTTC. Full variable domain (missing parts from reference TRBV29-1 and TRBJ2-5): SAVISQKPSRDICQRGTSLTIQCQVDSQVTMMFWYRQQPGQSLTLIATANQGSEATYESGFVIDKFPISRPNLTFSTLTVSNMSPEDSSIYLCSVPPQETQYFGPGTRLLVL.

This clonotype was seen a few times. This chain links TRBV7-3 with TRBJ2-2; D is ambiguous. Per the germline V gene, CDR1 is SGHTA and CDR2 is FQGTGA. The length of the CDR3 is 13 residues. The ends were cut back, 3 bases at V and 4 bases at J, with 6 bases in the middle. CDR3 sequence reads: CASSFPPTGELFF. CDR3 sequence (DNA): TGTGCCAGCAGCTTCCCCCCCACCGGGGAGCTGTTTTTT.

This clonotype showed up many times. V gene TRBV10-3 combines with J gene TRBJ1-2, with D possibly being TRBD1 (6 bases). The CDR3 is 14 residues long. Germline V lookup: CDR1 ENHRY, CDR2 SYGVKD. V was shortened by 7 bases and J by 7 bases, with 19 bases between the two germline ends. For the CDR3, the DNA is TGTGCCATCAATGGACCGCAGGGGCCAGGTGGCTACACCTTC. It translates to CAINGPQGPGGYTF.

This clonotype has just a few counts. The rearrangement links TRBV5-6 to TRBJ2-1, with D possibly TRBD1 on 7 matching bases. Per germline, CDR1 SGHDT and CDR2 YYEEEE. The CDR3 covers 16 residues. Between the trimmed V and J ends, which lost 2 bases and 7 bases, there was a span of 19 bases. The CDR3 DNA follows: TGTGCCAGCAGCTTACCTCAGGGGGGCAGGAGGAATGAGCAGTTCTTC. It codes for CASSLPQGGRRNEQFF. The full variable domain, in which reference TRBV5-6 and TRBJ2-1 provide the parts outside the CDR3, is DAGVTQSPTHLIKTRGQQVTLRCSPKSGHDTVSWYQQALGQGPQFIFQYYEEEERQRGNFPDRFSGHQFPNYSSELNVNALLLGDSALYLCASSLPQGGRRNEQFFGPGTRLTVL.

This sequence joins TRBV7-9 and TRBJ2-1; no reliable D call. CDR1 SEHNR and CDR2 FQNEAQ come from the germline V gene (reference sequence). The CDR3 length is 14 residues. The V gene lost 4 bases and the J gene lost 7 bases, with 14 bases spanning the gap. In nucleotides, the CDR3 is TGTGCCAGCAGCTCCCCCGGAGCGCGAAATGAGCAGTTCTTC. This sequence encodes CASSSPGARNEQFF.

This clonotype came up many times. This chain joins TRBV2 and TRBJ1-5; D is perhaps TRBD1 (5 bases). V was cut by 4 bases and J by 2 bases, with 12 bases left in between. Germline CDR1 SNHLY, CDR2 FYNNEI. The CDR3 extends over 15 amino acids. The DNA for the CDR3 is TGTGCCAGCAGTGGAGCGGGGGTCGGCAATCAGCCCCAGCATTTT. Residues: CASSGAGVGNQPQHF.

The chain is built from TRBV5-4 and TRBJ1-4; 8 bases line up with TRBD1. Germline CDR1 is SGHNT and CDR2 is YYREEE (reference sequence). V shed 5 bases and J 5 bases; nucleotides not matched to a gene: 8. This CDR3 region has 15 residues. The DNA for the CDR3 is TGTGCCAGCAGGACGGGAGGACAGGGAAATGAAAAACTGTTTTTT. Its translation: CASRTGGQGNEKLFF.

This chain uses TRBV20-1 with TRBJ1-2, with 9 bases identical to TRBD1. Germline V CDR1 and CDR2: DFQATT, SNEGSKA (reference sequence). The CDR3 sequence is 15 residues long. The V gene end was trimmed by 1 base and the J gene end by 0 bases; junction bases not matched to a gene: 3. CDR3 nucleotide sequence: TGCAGTGCTAGAGGTTGGGACAGGGCTAACTATGGCTACACCTTC. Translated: CSARGWDRANYGYTF.